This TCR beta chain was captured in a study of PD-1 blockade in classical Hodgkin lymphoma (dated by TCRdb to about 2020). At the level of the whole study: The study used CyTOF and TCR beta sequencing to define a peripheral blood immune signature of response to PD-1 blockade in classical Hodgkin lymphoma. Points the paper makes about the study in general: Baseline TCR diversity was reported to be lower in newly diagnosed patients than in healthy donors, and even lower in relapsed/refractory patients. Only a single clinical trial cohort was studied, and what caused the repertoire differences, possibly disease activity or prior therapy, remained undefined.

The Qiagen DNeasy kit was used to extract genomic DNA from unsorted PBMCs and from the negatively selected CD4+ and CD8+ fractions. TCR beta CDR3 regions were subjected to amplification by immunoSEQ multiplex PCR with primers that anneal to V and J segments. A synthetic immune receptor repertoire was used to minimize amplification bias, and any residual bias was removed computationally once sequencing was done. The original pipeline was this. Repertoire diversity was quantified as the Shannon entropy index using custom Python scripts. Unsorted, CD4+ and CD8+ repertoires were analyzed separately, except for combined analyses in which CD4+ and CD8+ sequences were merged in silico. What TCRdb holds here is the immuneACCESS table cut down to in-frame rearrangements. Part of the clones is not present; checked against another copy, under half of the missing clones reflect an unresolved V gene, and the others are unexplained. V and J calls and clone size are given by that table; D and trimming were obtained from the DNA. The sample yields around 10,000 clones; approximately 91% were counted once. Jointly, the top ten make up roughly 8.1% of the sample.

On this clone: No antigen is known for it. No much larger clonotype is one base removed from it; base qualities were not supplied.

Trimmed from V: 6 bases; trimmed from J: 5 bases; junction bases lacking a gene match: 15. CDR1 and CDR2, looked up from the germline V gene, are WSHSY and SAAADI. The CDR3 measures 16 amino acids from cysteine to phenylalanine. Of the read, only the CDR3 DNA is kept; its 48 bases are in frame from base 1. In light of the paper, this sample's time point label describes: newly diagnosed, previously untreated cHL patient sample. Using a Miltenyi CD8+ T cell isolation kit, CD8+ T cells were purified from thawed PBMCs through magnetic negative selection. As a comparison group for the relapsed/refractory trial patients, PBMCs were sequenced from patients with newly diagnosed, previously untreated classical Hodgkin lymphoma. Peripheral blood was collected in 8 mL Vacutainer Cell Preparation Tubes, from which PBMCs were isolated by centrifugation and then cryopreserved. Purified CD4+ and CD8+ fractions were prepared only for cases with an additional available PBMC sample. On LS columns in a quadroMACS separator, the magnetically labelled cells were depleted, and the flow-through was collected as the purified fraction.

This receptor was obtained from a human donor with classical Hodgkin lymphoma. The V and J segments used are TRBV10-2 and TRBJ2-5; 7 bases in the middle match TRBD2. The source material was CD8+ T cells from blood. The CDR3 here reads CASRPGVAHSGETQYF. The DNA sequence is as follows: TGCGCCAGCAGGCCGGGGGTAGCGCATAGCGGGGAGACCCAGTACTTC.